One and the same sample provided the 28 T cell receptor beta chains below, sequenced in a study of T cell changes during pregnancy in multiple sclerosis. TCRdb's table, derived via immunoSEQ multiplex PCR, lists solely in-frame clones and lacks some. The sample holds about 36,000 clones, around nine tenths seen once. The specimen comprised CD8+ T cells from peripheral blood mononuclear cells, sampled in the third trimester of pregnancy. All receptors derive from a female donor with multiple sclerosis, enrolled in a pregnancy study.

This chain links TRBV10-3 with TRBJ1-2; no reliable D call. The CDR3 runs to 12 residues. Trimming took 0 bases from V and 12 from J, leaving 11 bases between them. The germline CDR1 and CDR2 sequences are ENHRY and SYGVKD. The CDR3 region has the DNA TGTGCCATCAGTGAGTCGGAGATCGTGAACACCTTC. Translating gives CAISESEIVNTF.

The V gene is TRBV27, the J gene TRBJ2-3; 10 bases are shared with TRBD2. The CDR3 covers 16 residues. Trimming cost V 2 bases and J 5 bases; bases outside gene matches: 7. Germline V gives CDR1 MNHEY, CDR2 SMNVEV (reference sequence). The CDR3: CASSLRASGRIDTQYF. In DNA form, the CDR3 reads TGTGCCAGCAGTTTACGTGCTAGCGGGAGAATAGATACGCAGTATTTT.

The J gene is TRBJ2-7, the V gene TRBV9, with 9 bases that match TRBD1. This CDR3 is built from 13 residues. The germline CDR1 and CDR2 sequences are SGDLS and YYNGEE. V lost 0 bases and J lost 5; bases outside the gene matches: 0. The CDR3 spells CASSVGQGDEQYF. The CDR3, as DNA: TGTGCCAGCAGCGTAGGACAGGGGGACGAGCAGTACTTC.

V and J are TRBV14 and TRBJ2-2; the match to TRBD2 covers 12 bases. The CDR3 spans 17 residues. The trim removed 0 bases at V and 5 bases at J, leaving 4 bases unmatched. Germline CDR1 is SGHDN and CDR2 is FVKESK. Written as DNA, the CDR3 is TGTGCCAGCAGCCAAGAAGGAACTAGCGGGGGGACCGGGGAGCTGTTTTTT. Its protein product is CASSQEGTSGGTGELFF.

The V and J genes are TRBV6-5 and TRBJ2-4; maybe TRBD2 (7 bases). In germline, CDR1 is MNHEY, CDR2 SVGAGI. Trimming took off 0 bases at V and 7 bases at J, with 13 bases between the two ends. The CDR3 sequence is 15 residues long. The chain's CDR3 is CASSYSGGGANIQYF. CDR3 DNA sequence: TGTGCCAGCAGTTACTCGGGCGGGGGCGCGAACATTCAGTACTTC.

The V call is TRBV30, the J call TRBJ2-3; 11 nucleotides agree with TRBD2. The V gene's germline CDR1 is GTSNPN and CDR2 SVGIG (reference sequence). The CDR3 has 15 amino acids. V dropped 4 bases and J dropped 4; count of bases not matched to a gene: 7. CDR3 DNA: TGTGCCTGGACCCTTAGCGGGGGGGCCGCAGATACGCAGTATTTT. Encoded protein: CAWTLSGGAADTQYF.

This sequence joins TRBV5-1 and TRBJ1-1; 7 positions match TRBD1. Losses at the gene ends were 4 bases for V and 7 bases for J; bases not matched to a gene: 16. The germline CDR1 and CDR2 sequences are SGHRS and YFSETQ. The CDR3 spans 16 residues. The CDR3 here is CASSNRGDNWVGEAFF. CDR3 coding DNA: TGCGCCAGCAGCAACAGGGGCGATAACTGGGTGGGTGAAGCTTTCTTT.

This chain uses TRBV11-3 with TRBJ2-7, with D perhaps TRBD2 (6 bases). This CDR3 is built from 15 residues. CDR1 is SGHNT, CDR2 YENEEA, per germline. Deletions cut 5 bases from V and 10 bases from J, with 24 bases between. CDR3 residues: CASSARSERRGLQYF. The DNA of the CDR3 is TGTGCCAGCAGCGCCCGCTCAGAACGGAGGGGCCTTCAGTACTTC.

The V gene is TRBV7-9, the J gene TRBJ2-2, with a weak D call TRBD1 (6 bases). V was pared by 5 bases and J by 2 bases, with 12 bases between. CDR3 length: 15 residues. Looked up from germline, CDR1 is SEHNR and CDR2 is FQNEAQ (reference sequence). CDR3 in DNA: TGTGCCAGCAGCCTTTGGACAGATAACACCGGGGAGCTGTTTTTT. This sequence encodes CASSLWTDNTGELFF.

The rearrangement links TRBV30 to TRBJ1-1, with D possibly being TRBD1 (5 bases). Trimming took 0 bases from V and 4 from J, leaving 9 bases between them. Germline loops: CDR1 GTSNPN, CDR2 SVGIG (reference sequence). CDR3 length equals 13 residues. The CDR3 sequence: CAWSVSGGTEAFF. The CDR3 DNA reads TGTGCCTGGAGTGTTTCCGGGGGCACTGAAGCTTTCTTT.

The V gene is TRBV4-2, the J gene TRBJ1-1; no firm D call. Trimming shortened V by 2 bases and J by 6 bases, and 16 bases separated the two germline ends. Germline V gene sequence: CDR1 LGHNA, CDR2 YNFKEQ. This CDR3 spans 15 amino acids. CDR3 protein: CASSQPDHEDSEAFF. The CDR3 coding sequence is TGTGCCAGCAGCCAACCGGACCATGAGGACTCTGAAGCTTTCTTT.

This clone came up once. V and J are TRBV30 and TRBJ1-3; 7 bases are shared with TRBD1. The CDR3 runs 15 residues. The germline CDR1 and CDR2 sequences are GTSNPN and SVGIG (reference sequence). V shed 4 bases and J 0 bases; nucleotides not matched to a gene: 6. The CDR3 spells CAWTSGDSSGNTIYF. The DNA for the CDR3 is TGTGCCTGGACTTCAGGGGACAGCTCTGGAAACACCATATATTTT.

The chain uses TRBV6-5 and TRBJ2-2; TRBD1 matches at 9 bases. CDR1 is MNHEY, CDR2 SVGAGI, per germline. V shed 0 bases, J shed 7 bases, and the junction held 3 bases outside the gene matches. CDR3 length: 15 residues. CDR3 in DNA: TGTGCCAGCAGTTACTCTGGGACAGGGAACGGGGAGCTGTTTTTT. Encoded protein: CASSYSGTGNGELFF.

The chain has TRBV10-3 and TRBJ1-1; a possible D gene is TRBD1 (5 bases). The CDR3 is 15 residues long. In germline, CDR1 is ENHRY, CDR2 SYGVKD. Trimming removed 3 bases at V and 0 bases at J, with 11 bases between. The CDR3 DNA is TGTGCCATCAGTGAACGGGGGACCCTGAACACTGAAGCTTTCTTT. Residues: CAISERGTLNTEAFF.

This chain joins TRBV10-3 and TRBJ2-7, with D possibly being TRBD1 (5 bases). This CDR3 has 12 amino acids. Germline CDR1 is ENHRY and CDR2 is SYGVKD. With 11 bases removed from V and 5 bases from J, the gap between germline ends came to 16 bases. The CDR3 sequence: CASWTSVNEQYF. In DNA, the CDR3 is TGTGCCTCATGGACATCCGTTAACGAGCAGTACTTC.

The chain joins TRBV4-3 to TRBJ2-5, with 8 bases lining up with TRBD2. The CDR3 has 14 amino acids. The germline CDR1 and CDR2 sequences are LGHNA and YSLEER. Unmatched junction bases numbered 2, after V lost 0 bases and J lost 5 bases. The CDR3, as DNA: TGCGCCAGCAGCCAAGAGGTAGCGGGGGAGACCCAGTACTTC. Protein: CASSQEVAGETQYF.

The rearrangement joins TRBV4-1 to TRBJ1-1, with 8 bases aligning to TRBD1. Trimming at V came to 5 bases and at J to 3 bases, leaving 11 bases not matched to a gene. Per germline, CDR1 MGHRA and CDR2 YSYEKL. The CDR3 length is 16 residues. CDR3 nucleotide sequence: TGCGCCAGCAGCTTACACCAGGGGGCGGTCGACACTGAAGCTTTCTTT. Protein: CASSLHQGAVDTEAFF.

This clone is categorized as medium-sized. The rearrangement uses TRBV19 and TRBJ2-2; D might be TRBD1 (5 bases). Trimming cost V 4 bases and J 5 bases, with 8 bases left between them. Germline V lookup: CDR1 LNHDA, CDR2 SQIVND (reference sequence). CDR3 size: 13 residues. Written as DNA, the CDR3 is TGTGCCAGTAGTAAGACAGCAACCGGGGAGCTGTTTTTT. This encodes CASSKTATGELFF.

CDR3 protein: CSVEVTGGKGTDTQYF. The DNA for the CDR3 is TGCAGCGTTGAAGTTACGGGGGGCAAAGGAACAGATACGCAGTATTTT. V is TRBV29-1 and J is TRBJ2-3; a weak D match, TRBD2 (7 bases). Per germline, CDR1 SQVTM and CDR2 ANQGSEA. Trimming removed 1 base from V and 3 bases from J, with 17 bases in between. This CDR3 has 16 residues.

The rearrangement uses TRBV2 and TRBJ2-2; TRBD2 matches at 12 bases. Germline loops: CDR1 SNHLY, CDR2 FYNNEI. This CDR3 has 18 amino acids. V lost 6 bases, J lost 3 bases, and 11 bases stayed unmatched. The CDR3: CASRATSGSTPDTGELFF. The DNA for the CDR3 is TGTGCCAGCAGAGCGACTAGCGGGAGCACCCCGGACACCGGGGAGCTGTTTTTT.

This clone has a single count. The J gene is TRBJ1-1, the V gene TRBV6-5; TRBD1 is a possible D gene (6 bases). Germline V gene sequence: CDR1 MNHEY, CDR2 SVGAGI. Trimming removed 6 bases at V and 5 bases at J, with 13 bases between. The CDR3 is 13 residues long. Here the CDR3 reads CASSPGGRTEAFF. The CDR3 DNA follows: TGTGCCAGCAGCCCGGGGGGGCGGACTGAAGCTTTCTTT.

V and J are TRBV30 and TRBJ2-1; D not certain. The CDR3 is 14 residues long. From germline, CDR1 is GTSNPN and CDR2 SVGIG (reference sequence). V was trimmed by 1 base and J by 7 bases, leaving 14 bases between them. The CDR3 DNA reads TGTGCCTGGAGTGATTACAACCAGAGGAATGAGCAGTTCTTC. Protein product: CAWSDYNQRNEQFF.

The rearrangement joins TRBV7-9 to TRBJ1-1; D is ambiguous. The CDR3 consists of 15 residues. V was trimmed by 0 bases and J by 0 bases, leaving 8 bases between them. Germline-derived CDR1 and CDR2 are SEHNR and FQNEAQ (reference sequence). CDR3 sequence: CASSLARDLNTEAFF. In DNA, the CDR3 is TGTGCCAGCAGCTTAGCGCGGGATTTGAACACTGAAGCTTTCTTT.

In DNA, the CDR3 is TGTGCTACTGGGGCGGCTAGCGGGGAAGAGACCCAGTACTTC. Residues: CATGAASGEETQYF. The V and J genes are TRBV6-1 and TRBJ2-5; the match to TRBD2 covers 9 bases. Germline CDR1 and CDR2: MNHNS and SASEGT. The length of the CDR3 is 14 residues.

The chain uses TRBV5-8 and TRBJ2-1, with 11 bases that match TRBD2. CDR1 SGHTS and CDR2 YDEGEE come from the germline V gene. The CDR3 sequence is 15 residues long. J was trimmed by 5 bases and V by 2 bases; bases with no gene match: 3. The CDR3 loop reads CASSFSGRAHNEQFF. CDR3 nucleotides: TGTGCCAGCAGCTTTAGCGGGAGGGCCCACAATGAGCAGTTCTTC.

This chain joins TRBV5-1 and TRBJ2-3; possibly TRBD2 for D (5 bases). Trimming shortened V by 4 bases and J by 4 bases, and 25 bases separated the two germline ends. Germline loops: CDR1 SGHRS, CDR2 YFSETQ. The CDR3 contains 18 residues. For the CDR3, the DNA is TGCGCCAGCAGCCCGTTCGCGGGCGGCATCCCCTTTCCAGATACGCAGTATTTT. It translates to CASSPFAGGIPFPDTQYF.

The rearrangement uses TRBV5-1 and TRBJ1-5, with a weak D call TRBD1 (6 bases). The germline CDR1 and CDR2 sequences are SGHRS and YFSETQ. Trimming removed 4 bases at V and 4 bases at J, with 12 bases between. This CDR3 contains 14 residues. The CDR3: CASSPEGGNQPQHF. The CDR3 bases are TGCGCCAGCAGCCCGGAGGGGGGGAATCAGCCCCAGCATTTT.

This clone was observed a single time. The genes are TRBV7-9 and TRBJ2-1; TRBD2 agrees at 8 bases. Germline CDR1 SEHNR, CDR2 FQNEAQ (reference sequence). V shed 5 bases and J 0 bases; nucleotides not matched to a gene: 3. This CDR3 has 15 amino acids. For the CDR3, the DNA is TGTGCCAGCAGCGGCCGGGGGGGCTCCTACAATGAGCAGTTCTTC. Protein product: CASSGRGGSYNEQFF.